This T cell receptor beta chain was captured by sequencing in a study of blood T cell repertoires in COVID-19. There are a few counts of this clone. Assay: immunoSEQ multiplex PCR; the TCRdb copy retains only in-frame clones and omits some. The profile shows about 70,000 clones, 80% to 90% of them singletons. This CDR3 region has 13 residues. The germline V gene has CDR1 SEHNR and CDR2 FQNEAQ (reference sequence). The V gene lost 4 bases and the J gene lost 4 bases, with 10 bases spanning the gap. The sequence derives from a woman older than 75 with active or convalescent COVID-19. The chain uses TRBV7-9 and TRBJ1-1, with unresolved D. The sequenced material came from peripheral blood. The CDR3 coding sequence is TGTGCCAGCAGCTCGTACAGTGTCACTGAAGCTTTCTTT. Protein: CASSSYSVTEAFF.